The 8 T cell receptor beta chains in this list originate from one sample, sequenced in a study of control samples from healthy donors and cancer patients. Data came from immunoSEQ multiplex PCR; TCRdb stores just in-frame clones and leaves some out. The sample has roughly 99,000 clones, roughly 86% seen once. The sequenced sample consisted of blood. The source of these receptors is a man aged 55 to 70 in good health.

This chain connects TRBV7-9 to TRBJ2-7, with D perhaps assigned TRBD1 or TRBD2 (5 bases each). From germline, CDR1 is SEHNR and CDR2 FQNEAQ (reference sequence). There are 14 residues in the CDR3. Trimming pared 2 bases from V and 0 bases from J, leaving 8 bases between. The CDR3 loop is CASSLKGSSYEQYF. CDR3 coding DNA: TGTGCCAGCAGCTTAAAGGGGAGCTCCTACGAGCAGTACTTC. Variable domain in full (rest from reference TRBV7-9 and TRBJ2-7): DTGVSQNPRHKITKRGQNVTFRCDPISEHNRLYWYRQTLGQGPEFLTYFQNEAQLEKSRLLSDRFSAERPKGSFSTLEIQRTEQGDSAMYLCASSLKGSSYEQYFGPGTRLTVT.

V usage is TRBV5-6 and J usage is TRBJ2-3; weak D call: TRBD2 (6 bases). The CDR3 contains 14 residues. Between the trimmed V and J ends, which lost 5 bases and 3 bases, there was a span of 13 bases. CDR1 and CDR2 from the germline V gene are SGHDT and YYEEEE. The CDR3 bases are TGTGCCAGCAGTTTTCGTGGGGGGACAGATACGCAGTATTTT. It yields the protein CASSFRGGTDTQYF.

V usage is TRBV5-1 and J usage is TRBJ2-7; 9 bases match TRBD1. V shed 0 bases and J 7 bases; nucleotides not matched to a gene: 8. The length of the CDR3 is 15 residues. Germline loops: CDR1 SGHRS, CDR2 YFSETQ. Here the CDR3 DNA reads TGCGCCAGCAGCTTGGGAGGGACAGGGCTACAAGAGCAGTACTTC. Residues: CASSLGGTGLQEQYF.

V usage is TRBV2 and J usage is TRBJ2-5; 7 nucleotides agree with TRBD2. This CDR3 has 15 residues. The V segment lost 2 bases and the J segment 5 bases; nucleotides outside the gene matches: 8. Germline V gene lookup returns CDR1 SNHLY and CDR2 FYNNEI. The CDR3 sequence is CASSEFVGGPETQYF. In nucleotides, the CDR3 is TGTGCCAGCAGTGAATTCGTGGGAGGGCCGGAGACCCAGTACTTC. Complete variable domain (other parts from reference TRBV2 and TRBJ2-5): EPEVTQTPSHQVTQMGQEVILRCVPISNHLYFYWYRQILGQKVEFLVSFYNNEISEKSEIFDDQFSVERPDGSNFTLKIRSTKLEDSAMYFCASSEFVGGPETQYFGPGTRLLVL.

The chain has TRBV10-2 and TRBJ1-1; 9 bases agree with TRBD1. There are 14 residues in the CDR3. The germline gives CDR1 WSHSY, CDR2 SAAADI. J gave up 6 bases and V 7 bases, and 9 bases lay outside the gene matches. CDR3 region: CASIPGQGYSEAFF. The CDR3 DNA reads as TGCGCCAGCATCCCGGGACAGGGCTATTCTGAAGCTTTCTTT.

The V and J genes are TRBV7-9 and TRBJ2-3, with D tentatively TRBD1 (6 bases). This CDR3 contains 15 residues. Deletions cut 5 bases from V and 0 bases from J, with 12 bases between. Per the germline V gene, CDR1 is SEHNR and CDR2 is FQNEAQ (reference sequence). Here the CDR3 DNA reads TGTGCCAGCAGCCTTGGACAGACCAGCACAGATACGCAGTATTTT. Its protein is CASSLGQTSTDTQYF.

The chain carries TRBV3-1 (or the pseudogene TRBV3-2) and TRBJ2-7; unclear D gene. This CDR3 has 13 residues. From germline, CDR1 is LGHDT and CDR2 YNNKEL (reference sequence). Trimming cost V 2 bases and J 5 bases, with 10 bases left between them. The CDR3 nucleotides read TGTGCCAGCAGCCAATCAAGTAAACACGAGCAGTACTTC. This gives the protein CASSQSSKHEQYF.

The chain recombines TRBV18 with TRBJ2-5; D uncertain. CDR3 length equals 13 residues. Trimming left V 1 base short and J 4 bases short, with 7 bases between. Germline V CDR1 and CDR2: KGHSH, LQKENI. The CDR3 nucleotides read TGTGCCAGCTCACCACGGGGTGGAGAGACCCAGTACTTC. Translating gives CASSPRGGETQYF.